These 24 T cell receptor beta chains originate from one sample sequenced in a study of blood T cells in healthy people across ages. Combining a sample-barcoded 5' primer with a J-beta primer mix, a second PCR ran for 7 to 11 cycles. TCRdb reprocessed the 5' RACE reads with MiXCR, giving one entry per CDR3 protein. The data contain 800,000 to 1,000,000 distinct CDR3 sequences, around 46% of them seen just once; the ten biggest clones take up around 15%. The sequenced sample was blood. The receptor source for this set is a man aged 30 to 45 in good health.

This sequence joins TRBV18 and TRBJ1-2; D remains ambiguous. Trimming shortened V by 2 bases and J by 8 bases, and 15 bases separated the two germline ends. There are 14 residues in the CDR3. Germline V gene sequence: CDR1 KGHSH, CDR2 LQKENI. The CDR3 loop reads CASSPSAALEGYTF. For the CDR3, the DNA is TGTGCCAGCTCACCATCGGCGGCTCTAGAGGGCTACACCTTC. Complete variable domain (other parts from reference TRBV18 and TRBJ1-2): NAGVMQNPRHLVRRRGQEARLRCSPMKGHSHVYWYRQLPEEGLKFMVYLQKENIIDESGMPKERFSAEFPKEGPSILRIQQVVRGDSAAYFCASSPSAALEGYTFGSGTRLTVV.

This sequence joins TRBV2 and TRBJ1-2; 7 bases match TRBD1. The CDR3 consists of 13 residues. V gave up 11 bases and J gave up 5 bases; unmatched junction bases: 11. CDR1 and CDR2 (germline): SNHLY, FYNNEI. The CDR3 sequence is CAGKRDSKYGYTF. The CDR3 nucleotides are TGTGCCGGAAAACGGGACAGCAAGTATGGCTACACCTTC. Full variable domain (outside the CDR3, taken from reference TRBV2 and TRBJ1-2): EPEVTQTPSHQVTQMGQEVILRCVPISNHLYFYWYRQILGQKVEFLVSFYNNEISEKSEIFDDQFSVERPDGSNFTLKIRSTKLEDSAMYFCAGKRDSKYGYTFGSGTRLTVV.

The sample holds one count of this clonotype. The chain links TRBV5-5 to TRBJ1-6, with no clear D. Germline loops: CDR1 SGHKS, CDR2 YYEKEE (reference sequence). V was shortened by 3 bases and J by 3 bases, with 13 bases between the two germline ends. CDR3 size: 16 residues. The CDR3 sequence: CASSSPGRVYNSPLHF. CDR3 sequence (DNA): TGTGCCAGCAGCTCCCCCGGACGGGTCTATAATTCACCCCTCCACTTT.

This clonotype was seen ten or more times. The chain has TRBV11-1 and TRBJ1-2; 8 nucleotides line up with TRBD1. The V gene's germline CDR1 is SGHAT and CDR2 FQDESV (reference sequence). The trim removed 5 bases at V and 5 bases at J, leaving 7 bases unmatched. This CDR3 region has 14 residues. CDR3 sequence reads: CASSGRQGRYGYTF. DNA of the CDR3: TGTGCCAGCAGCGGTAGACAGGGGCGTTATGGCTACACCTTC.

The chain joins TRBV5-1 to TRBJ2-1; a possible D gene is TRBD2 (5 bases). This CDR3 is 16 amino acids long. Trimming stripped 0 bases from V and 9 bases from J, with 19 bases between. Germline CDR1 and CDR2: SGHRS and YFSETQ. This CDR3 reads CASSLGGRLDEGEQFF. The CDR3 DNA is TGCGCCAGCAGCTTGGGGGGTAGGCTAGACGAGGGTGAGCAGTTCTTC.

The chain joins TRBV6-5 to TRBJ2-2; D uncertain. Trimming took off 4 bases at V and 5 bases at J, with 5 bases between the two ends. CDR3 length: 12 residues. Germline V gene lookup returns CDR1 MNHEY and CDR2 SVGAGI. This CDR3 reads CASSSVTGELFF. CDR3 bases: TGTGCCAGCAGTTCGGTTACCGGGGAGCTGTTTTTT.

The chain joins TRBV20-1 to TRBJ2-3, with 11 bases aligning to TRBD1. Per the germline V gene, CDR1 is DFQATT and CDR2 is SNEGSKA (reference sequence). After removal of 5 bases from V and 4 bases from J, the junction contained 5 bases not matched to a gene. The CDR3 has 14 amino acids. CDR3 bases: TGCAGTGCTCAGAGGACAGGGGGCGCAGATACGCAGTATTTT. Amino acid sequence: CSAQRTGGADTQYF.

This clonotype showed up just a few times. This rearrangement joins TRBV10-3 to TRBJ2-1, with D unresolved. V shed 3 bases and J shed 6 bases, with 18 bases lying between them. This CDR3 spans 16 amino acids. Germline V gene lookup returns CDR1 ENHRY and CDR2 SYGVKD. In DNA, the CDR3 is TGTGCCATCAGTGATCCCTTTGGGGATCGCCCCAATGAGCAGTTCTTC. Its protein product is CAISDPFGDRPNEQFF.

The chain employs TRBV7-2 and TRBJ1-2, with 11 positions matching TRBD1. V was pared by 1 base and J by 3 bases, with 1 base of the junction left unmatched. The CDR3 totals 15 residues. Germline V gene lookup returns CDR1 SGHTA and CDR2 FQGNSA. The chain's CDR3 is CASSLGTGGHYGYTF. The CDR3 region has the DNA TGTGCCAGCAGCTTAGGGACAGGGGGCCACTATGGCTACACCTTC.

The gene calls are TRBV3-1 and TRBJ2-1, with 9 bases that match TRBD2. The germline gives CDR1 LGHDT, CDR2 YNNKEL (reference sequence). V lost 1 base and J lost 1; bases outside the gene matches: 5. The CDR3 runs 17 residues. Written as DNA, the CDR3 is TGTGCCAGCAGCCAAGGCCATAGCGGGGGATCCTACAATGAGCAGTTCTTC. Translation gives CASSQGHSGGSYNEQFF.

A word on this clonotype: Sequence at one end of the junction differs from germline and may be a read error. The chain couples TRBV18 to TRBJ2-3; no clear D. Germline assignment: CDR1 KGHSH and CDR2 LQKENI. CDR3 length: 13 residues. CDR3 protein: CANSPKGRDTQYF. The CDR3 bases are TGTGCCAACTCACCAAAGGGAAGAGATACGCAGTATTTT.

This clonotype came up a few times. The chain uses TRBV6-1 and TRBJ2-7; maybe TRBD1 (6 bases). The germline V gene encodes CDR1 MNHNS and CDR2 SASEGT. The CDR3 is made up of 13 amino acids. With 3 bases removed from V and 6 bases from J, the gap between germline ends came to 12 bases. The DNA for the CDR3 is TGTGCCAGCAGTGACTGGCAGGGGACCGAGCAGTACTTC. It yields the protein CASSDWQGTEQYF.

This clonotype appeared a few times. This clone may be a read error of a much larger clone one base away. The CDR3 region has the DNA TGTGCCAGCAGCTCCGCTAGCGGGGGGACCGAGGACAATGAGCAGTACTTC. It is translated as CASSSASGGTEDNEQYF. The rearrangement joins TRBV7-2 to TRBJ2-7, with 11 nucleotides matching TRBD2. Germline V lookup: CDR1 SGHTA, CDR2 FQGNSA. V lost 4 bases, J lost 7 bases, and 15 bases stayed unmatched. This CDR3 region has 17 residues.

In regard to this clonotype: At one end, the junction sequence differs from germline, possibly due to a read error. V usage is TRBV4-1 and J usage is TRBJ1-2; no firm D call. CDR1 MGHRA and CDR2 YSYEKL come from the germline V gene. This CDR3 is 12 amino acids long. The CDR3 DNA follows: TGCACCAGCAGCCAAGAGTCATATGGCTACACCTTC. This gives the protein CTSSQESYGYTF.

The chain has TRBV6-5 and TRBJ1-2; unclear D gene. Germline V lookup: CDR1 MNHEY, CDR2 SVGAGI. This CDR3 is built from 13 residues. The germline V and J ends were trimmed by 7 bases and 8 bases, with 17 bases remaining between them. The CDR3 DNA follows: TGTGCCAGCACGCCTGCCGATCGAGGCGGCTACACCTTC. It encodes CASTPADRGGYTF.

The sample holds a few counts of this clonotype. CDR3 coding DNA: TGCGCCACGATGGGGGGGGATAGTGATACGCAGTATTTT. This gives the protein CATMGGDSDTQYF. The chain uses TRBV4-3 and TRBJ2-3; 7 nucleotides line up with TRBD2. The CDR3 loop spans 13 amino acids. Germline V gene data show CDR1 as LGHNA and CDR2 as YSLEER. J gave up 6 bases and V 10 bases, and 10 bases lay outside the gene matches.

The rearrangement joins TRBV3-1 to TRBJ1-5; D gene uncertain. This CDR3 region has 16 residues. Trimming took off 3 bases at V and 2 bases at J, with 14 bases between the two ends. Germline CDR1 and CDR2: LGHDT and YNNKEL (reference sequence). DNA of the CDR3: TGTGCCAGCAGCCACTCCGGAGGGAACGGCAATCAGCCCCAGCATTTT. This translates into CASSHSGGNGNQPQHF.

CDR3 sequence reads: CASVTNRMDGQFF. CDR3 in DNA: TGTGCCAGTGTGACTAACCGTATGGATGGGCAGTTCTTC. The chain joins TRBV11-2 to TRBJ2-1, with a weak D call TRBD2 (5 bases). V lost 9 bases and J 12 bases, leaving 21 bases between the germline ends. Per the germline V gene, CDR1 is SGHAT and CDR2 is FQNNGV. The CDR3 covers 13 residues.

Only one count was recorded for this clonotype. CDR3 sequence (DNA): TGTGCCATCAGTGAGTACCGGCTGGGCTACACCTTC. Encoded protein: CAISEYRLGYTF. The gene calls are TRBV10-3 and TRBJ1-2, with D unclear. The V gene's germline CDR1 is ENHRY and CDR2 SYGVKD. Trimming took off 1 base at V and 8 bases at J, with 8 bases between the two ends. The CDR3 sequence is 12 residues long.

This clonotype was detected only a few times. The rearrangement uses TRBV11-2 and TRBJ2-7, with TRBD2 as a possible D gene (5 bases). CDR1 is SGHAT and CDR2 is FQNNGV in the germline V gene. The length of the CDR3 is 14 residues. With 5 bases removed from V and 2 bases from J, the gap between germline ends came to 13 bases. The CDR3 DNA reads as TGTGCCAGCAGCCTCCGGGATACCCCCTACGAGCAGTACTTC. Residues: CASSLRDTPYEQYF. The full variable domain, rest sourced from reference TRBV11-2 and TRBJ2-7, is EAGVAQSPRYKIIEKRQSVAFWCNPISGHATLYWYQQILGQGPKLLIQFQNNGVVDDSQLPKDRFSAERLKGVDSTLKIQPAKLEDSAVYLCASSLRDTPYEQYFGPGTRLTVT.

This sequence joins TRBV28 and TRBJ2-5; D gene uncertain. V dropped 3 bases and J dropped 5 bases, with 10 bases sitting between them. Looked up from germline, CDR1 is MDHEN and CDR2 is SYDVKM. The CDR3 consists of 13 residues. DNA of the CDR3: TGTGCCAGCAGTTTGGCCGAGGAGGAGACCCAGTACTTC. It translates to CASSLAEEETQYF.

The chain joins TRBV4-1 to TRBJ1-1, with D perhaps matching TRBD1 (6 bases). From germline, CDR1 is MGHRA and CDR2 YSYEKL. The CDR3 is 15 residues long. The V gene lost 2 bases and the J gene lost 1 base, with 11 bases spanning the gap. The CDR3 region is CASSQQGGGNTEAFF. In DNA, the CDR3 is TGCGCCAGCAGCCAACAGGGAGGGGGGAACACTGAAGCTTTCTTT.

This clonotype occurred a few times. The CDR3: CSSQPDLNYGYTF. The CDR3 nucleotides read TGCAGCTCCCAACCGGACCTCAACTATGGCTACACCTTC. The chain combines TRBV29-1 with TRBJ1-2; D remains unclear. The CDR3 has 13 amino acids. The germline V and J ends were trimmed by 8 bases and 2 bases, with 15 bases remaining between them. Germline CDR1 SQVTM, CDR2 ANQGSEA.

This rearrangement joins TRBV20-1 to TRBJ2-5; 9 bases agree with TRBD2. V gave up 1 base and J gave up 4 bases; unmatched junction bases: 10. Germline-derived CDR1 and CDR2 are DFQATT and SNEGSKA (reference sequence). The CDR3 runs to 16 residues. The CDR3 DNA reads as TGCAGTGCTAGAGGTCCCGGGACTAGCAGGAGAGAGACCCAGTACTTC. Its translation is CSARGPGTSRRETQYF.